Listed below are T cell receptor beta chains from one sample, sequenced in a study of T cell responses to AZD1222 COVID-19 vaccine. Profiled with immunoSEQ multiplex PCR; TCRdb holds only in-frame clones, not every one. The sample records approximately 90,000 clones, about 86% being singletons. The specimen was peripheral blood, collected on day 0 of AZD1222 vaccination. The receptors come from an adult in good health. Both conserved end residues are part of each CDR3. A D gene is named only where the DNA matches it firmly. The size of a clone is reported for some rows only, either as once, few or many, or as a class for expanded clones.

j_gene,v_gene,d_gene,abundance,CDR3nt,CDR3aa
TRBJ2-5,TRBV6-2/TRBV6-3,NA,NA,TGTGCCAGCAGTTACGGATTCGAGACCCAGTACTTC,CASSYGFETQYF
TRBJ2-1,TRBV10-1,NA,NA,TGCGCCAGCAGCGAAGGCCTTGGCGGAGGGGGGCTCTACAATGAGCAGTTCTTC,CASSEGLGGGGLYNEQFF
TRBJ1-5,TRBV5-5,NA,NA,TGTGCCAGCAGCCAGAGACAGGACAATCAGCCCCAGCATTTT,CASSQRQDNQPQHF
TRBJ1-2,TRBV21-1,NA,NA,TGTGCCAGCAGACCGGAGGTGACAGCTGACTATGGCTACACCTTC,CASRPEVTADYGYTF
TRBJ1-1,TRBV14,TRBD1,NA,TGTGCCAGCAGCCAAGACTATAGACAGGGGGCAAACACTGAAGCTTTCTTT,CASSQDYRQGANTEAFF
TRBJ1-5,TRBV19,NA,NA,TGTGCCAGTAGTATCCCCCGCGGAGTAGGTCAGCCCCAGCATTTT,CASSIPRGVGQPQHF
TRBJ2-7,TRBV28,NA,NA,TGTGCCAGCAGTCCCGGGAACTCCTACGAGCAGTACTTC,CASSPGNSYEQYF
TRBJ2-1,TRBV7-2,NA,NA,TGTGCCAGCAGCTTAGGGGACCTCGGGAAGGGGTATGAGCAGTTCTTC,CASSLGDLGKGYEQFF
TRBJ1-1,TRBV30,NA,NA,TGTGCCTGGAGTGTTTTGGGGGGTTGGACTGAAGCTTTCTTT,CAWSVLGGWTEAFF
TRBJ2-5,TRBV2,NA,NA,TGTGCCAGCAGTGCCGGACAGTCGGAGACCCAGTACTTC,CASSAGQSETQYF
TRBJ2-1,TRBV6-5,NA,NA,TGTGCCAGCAGTTCCCGCATGGTGAATGAGCAGTTCTTC,CASSSRMVNEQFF
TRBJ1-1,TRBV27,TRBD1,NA,TGTGCCAGCAGTTTATCCGACAGGGTTGAAGCTTTCTTT,CASSLSDRVEAFF
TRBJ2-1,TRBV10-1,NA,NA,TGCGCCAGCAGTGGGCGAAGAGACGGGGCTGAGCAGTTCTTC,CASSGRRDGAEQFF
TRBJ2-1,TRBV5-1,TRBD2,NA,TGCGCCAGCAACACCGGGACTAGCGCCCTGAGCTCCTACAATGAGCAGTTCTTC,CASNTGTSALSSYNEQFF
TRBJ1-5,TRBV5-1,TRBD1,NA,TGCGCCAGCAGCGAGACAGGGGGTAGCAATCAGCCCCAGCATTTT,CASSETGGSNQPQHF
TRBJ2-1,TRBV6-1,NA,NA,TGTGCCAGCAGTGAATCATTAAATGAGCAGTTCTTC,CASSESLNEQFF
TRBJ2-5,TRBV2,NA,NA,TGTGCCAGCAGTGAAGTCTGGACTTCTATCGAGACCCAGTACTTC,CASSEVWTSIETQYF
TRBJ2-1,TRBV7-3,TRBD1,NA,TGTGCCAGCAGCGTCCCGGGGACAGGCAATGAGCAGTTCTTC,CASSVPGTGNEQFF
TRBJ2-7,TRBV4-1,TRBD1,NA,TGCGCCAGCAGCCACATTGGACAGGGGAGCTACGAGCAGTACTTC,CASSHIGQGSYEQYF
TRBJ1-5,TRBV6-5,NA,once,TGTGCCAGCAGTATAAAGGGGTTGCGGGGTCAGCCCCAGCATTTT,CASSIKGLRGQPQHF
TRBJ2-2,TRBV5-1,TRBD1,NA,TGCGCCAGCAGTGAGACAGGGGTGTTGGCCGGGGAGCTGTTTTTT,CASSETGVLAGELFF
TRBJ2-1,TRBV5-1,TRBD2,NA,TGCGCCAGCAGCTCGCTGACTAGCGGGAGTGGTAATGAGCAGTTCTTC,CASSSLTSGSGNEQFF
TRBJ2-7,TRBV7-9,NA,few,TGTGCCAGCAGCAATAGGTGGCAGGGGCGGAGCGAGCAGTACTTC,CASSNRWQGRSEQYF
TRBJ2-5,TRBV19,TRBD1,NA,TGTGCCAGTAGTATAACAGGGGTCGTCCAAGAGACCCAGTACTTC,CASSITGVVQETQYF
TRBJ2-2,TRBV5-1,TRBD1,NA,TGCGCCAGCAGAAGGACAGGGGACACCGGGGAGCTGTTTTTT,CASRRTGDTGELFF
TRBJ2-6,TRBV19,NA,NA,TGTGCCGCTAGGGTGTCTGGGGCCAACGTCCTGACTTTC,CAARVSGANVLTF
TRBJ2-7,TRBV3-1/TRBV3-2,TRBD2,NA,TGTGCCAGCAGCCTCTTGAGGGAGGGCGAGCAGTACTTC,CASSLLREGEQYF
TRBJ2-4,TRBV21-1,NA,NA,TGTGCCAGCAGCAAGAGGAGGGGCCCGGGATTC,CASSKRRGPGF
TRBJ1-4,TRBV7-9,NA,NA,TGTGCCAGCAGCTCTGGGGGACAAAGCGGTGAAAAACTGTTTTTT,CASSSGGQSGEKLFF
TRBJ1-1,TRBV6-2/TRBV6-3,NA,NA,TGTGCCAGCAGTTACAACGACCGGGGGACTGAAGCTTTCTTT,CASSYNDRGTEAFF
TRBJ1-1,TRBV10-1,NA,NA,TGCGCCAGCAGTGAGTCGCCAGCGAACACTGAAGCTTTCTTT,CASSESPANTEAFF
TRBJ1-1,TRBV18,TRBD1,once,TGTGCCAGCGGCTCGGACAGGGCGGACACTGAAGCTTTCTTT,CASGSDRADTEAFF
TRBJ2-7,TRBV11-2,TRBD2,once,TGTGCCAGCAGCTACGCGACTAGCGGGAGTGGGGGAGAGCAGTACTTC,CASSYATSGSGGEQYF
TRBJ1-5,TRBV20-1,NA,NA,TGCAGTGCTAGTCAACAGGGCAATCAGCCCCAGCATTTT,CSASQQGNQPQHF
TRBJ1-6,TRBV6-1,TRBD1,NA,TGTGCCAGCAGTGACCGACAGGGGAGCTCCTATAATTCACCCCTCCACTTT,CASSDRQGSSYNSPLHF
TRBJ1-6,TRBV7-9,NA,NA,TGTGCCAGCAGCTCCCAGGGATCACCCCTCCACTTT,CASSSQGSPLHF
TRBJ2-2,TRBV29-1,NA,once,TGCAGCGCCGAGCGGCTAGGTGGGACCGGGGAGCTGTTTTTT,CSAERLGGTGELFF
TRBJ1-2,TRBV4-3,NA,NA,TGCGCCAGCAGCCCGTCTACGTATAACTATGGCTACACCTTC,CASSPSTYNYGYTF
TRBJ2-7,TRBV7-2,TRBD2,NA,TGTGCCAGCAGTCTTCCGGGGCTAGCGGGTTACGAGCAGTACTTC,CASSLPGLAGYEQYF
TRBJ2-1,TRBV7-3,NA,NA,TGTGCCAGCAGCTTAACGTTGGGGGGGCTCTACAATGAGCAGTTCTTC,CASSLTLGGLYNEQFF
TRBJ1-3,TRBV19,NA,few,TGTGCCAGTAGCCCGACACGCTCTGGAAACACCATATATTTT,CASSPTRSGNTIYF
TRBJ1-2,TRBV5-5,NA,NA,TGTGCCAGCAGCTTGGCCAGTAGGCAGGCTGACTATGGCTACACCTTC,CASSLASRQADYGYTF
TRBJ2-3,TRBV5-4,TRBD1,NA,TGTGCCAGCAGCTTACGGACAGGTCCGGGAGATACGCAGTATTTT,CASSLRTGPGDTQYF
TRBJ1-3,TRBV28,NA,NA,TGTGCCAGCAGTTACCCCGGAGGGGGCTCTGGAAACACCATATATTTT,CASSYPGGGSGNTIYF
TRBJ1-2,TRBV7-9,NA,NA,TGTGCCAGCAGCAGCGGCCACTATGGCTACACCTTC,CASSSGHYGYTF
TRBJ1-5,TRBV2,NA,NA,TGTGCCAGCAGCCCCGGACAGCCCAGGGGCAATCAGCCCCAGCATTTT,CASSPGQPRGNQPQHF
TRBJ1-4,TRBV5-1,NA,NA,TGCGCCAGCAGCCCCGGGGACATCGAAAATGAAAAACTGTTTTTT,CASSPGDIENEKLFF
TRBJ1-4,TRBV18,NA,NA,TGTGCCAGCTCACCCCATTCTAATGAAAAACTGTTTTTT,CASSPHSNEKLFF
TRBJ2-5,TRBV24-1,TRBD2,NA,TGTGCCACCAGTGATTGGACTAGCGGGGGCCAAGAGACCCAGTACTTC,CATSDWTSGGQETQYF
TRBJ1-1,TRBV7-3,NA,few,TGTGCCAGCAGCTTAATGCAGGCCGGGGAAGCTTTCTTT,CASSLMQAGEAFF
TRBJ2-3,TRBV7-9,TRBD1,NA,TGTGCCAGCAGCCAGACAAGGGGACAGGGAGGACCAGATACGCAGTATTTT,CASSQTRGQGGPDTQYF
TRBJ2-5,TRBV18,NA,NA,TGTGCCAGCTCACCACCCGGGAGACAAGAGACCCAGTACTTC,CASSPPGRQETQYF
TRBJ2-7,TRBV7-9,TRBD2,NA,TGTGCCAGCAGTGACCCCCCCCTAGCGGGAGGGACCTACGAGCAGTACTTC,CASSDPPLAGGTYEQYF
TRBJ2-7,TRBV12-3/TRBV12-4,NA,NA,TGTGCCAGCTCAGGGAATGGCTACGAGCAGTACTTC,CASSGNGYEQYF
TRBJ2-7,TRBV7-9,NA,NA,TGTGCCAGCAGCTTAGTCGGCCAGGGCTACGAGCAGTACTTC,CASSLVGQGYEQYF